This T cell receptor (beta chain) stems from a study of T cells in Graves' hyperthyroidism and ophthalmopathy. Looking at the study overall: Peripheral blood was collected at initial diagnosis, before any treatment. Findings and limits, study-wide: Ophthalmopathy was distinguished from stable hyperthyroidism by 13 V-J signatures.

The study based diagnoses on clinical symptoms, serum thyroxine and TRAb, thyroid ultrasound and orbital computed tomography. Blood was drawn at first hyperthyroidism diagnosis, before any ophthalmopathy symptoms. To note about this clonotype: As yet, its antigen is unknown.

This CDR3 is 15 amino acids long. V gave up 5 bases and J gave up 2 bases, with 14 bases separating them. CDR1 MNHEY and CDR2 SMNVEV come from the germline V gene (reference sequence). What was amplified from RNA transcripts were TCR beta CDR3 regions. During a first-round RT-PCR of the TCR CDR3, the HTBI primer set was used. TCRdb re-called the multiplex PCR reads with MiXCR, one entry per CDR3 protein. The data contain some 600,000 distinct CDR3 sequences, approximately 13% of them singletons. V and J are TRBV27 and TRBJ2-3; D perhaps matches TRBD2 (5 bases). Sequenced input: blood. This receptor was identified in a young woman with Graves' hyperthyroidism that later progressed to Graves' ophthalmopathy. The CDR3 loop is CASSGLSGVTDTQYF. CDR3 coding DNA: TGTGCCAGCAGTGGGTTAAGCGGAGTCACAGATACGCAGTATTTT.